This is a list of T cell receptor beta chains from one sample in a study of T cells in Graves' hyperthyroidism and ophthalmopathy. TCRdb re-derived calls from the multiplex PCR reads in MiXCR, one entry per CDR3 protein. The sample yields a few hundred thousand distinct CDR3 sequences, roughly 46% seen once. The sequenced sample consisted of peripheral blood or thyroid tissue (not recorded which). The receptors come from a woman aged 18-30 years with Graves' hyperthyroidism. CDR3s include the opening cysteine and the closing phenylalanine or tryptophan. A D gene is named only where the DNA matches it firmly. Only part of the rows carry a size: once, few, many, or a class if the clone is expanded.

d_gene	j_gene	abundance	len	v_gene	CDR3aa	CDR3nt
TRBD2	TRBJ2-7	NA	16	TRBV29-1	CSVSGGGRGSNYEQYF	TGCAGCGTTAGTGGTGGCGGGAGAGGTTCTAACTACGAGCAGTACTTC
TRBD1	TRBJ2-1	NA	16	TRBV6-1	CASSEGQGYSNNEQFF	TGTGCCAGCAGTGAGGGACAGGGATACTCAAACAATGAGCAGTTCTTC
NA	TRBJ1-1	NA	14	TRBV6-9	CASRGTVMNTEAFF	TGTGCCAGCAGGGGGACGGTCATGAACACTGAAGCTTTCTTT
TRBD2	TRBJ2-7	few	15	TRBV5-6	CASSLDLAALDEQYF	TGTGCCAGCAGCTTGGACCTAGCGGCCCTCGACGAGCAGTACTTC
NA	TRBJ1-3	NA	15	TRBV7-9	CASSLGPRAGNTIYF	TGTGCCAGCAGCTTAGGTCCGAGGGCTGGAAACACCATATATTTT
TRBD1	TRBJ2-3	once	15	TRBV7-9	CASTHPGQGTDTQYF	TGTGCCAGCACCCACCCGGGACAGGGAACAGATACGCAGTATTTT
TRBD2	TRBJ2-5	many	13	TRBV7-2	CASSDGTKETQYF	TGTGCCAGCAGCGACGGGACTAAAGAGACCCAGTACTTC
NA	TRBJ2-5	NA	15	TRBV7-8	CASSLDNHGVETQYF	TGTGCCAGCAGCTTAGACAATCACGGGGTAGAGACCCAGTACTTC
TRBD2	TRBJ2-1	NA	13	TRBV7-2	CASSSSGRNEQFF	TGTGCCAGCAGCAGTAGCGGGAGAAATGAGCAGTTCTTC
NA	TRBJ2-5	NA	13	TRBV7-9	CASSISGQETQYF	TGTGCCAGCAGCATATCAGGCCAAGAGACCCAGTACTTC
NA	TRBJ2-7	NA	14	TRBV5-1	CASSSYRIPYEQYF	TGCGCCAGCAGCTCATACAGGATTCCCTACGAGCAGTACTTC
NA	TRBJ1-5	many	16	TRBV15	CATSSRRERRNQPQHF	TGTGCCACCAGCAGTCGACGGGAGAGGCGCAATCAGCCCCAGCATTTT
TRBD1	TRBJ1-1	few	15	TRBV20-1	CSAYIDGQGNTEAFF	TGCAGTGCTTATATAGATGGACAGGGGAACACTGAAGCTTTCTTT
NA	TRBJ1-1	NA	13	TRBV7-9	CASSFGGYEEAFF	TGTGCCAGCAGCTTCGGGGGGTATGAAGAAGCTTTCTTT
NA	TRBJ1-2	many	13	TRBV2	CASRGSPSYGYTF	TGTGCCAGCCGGGGGTCACCTAGTTATGGCTACACCTTC
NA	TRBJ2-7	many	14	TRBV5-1	CASTWGTGAYEQYF	TGCGCCAGCACTTGGGGGACGGGAGCCTACGAGCAGTACTTC
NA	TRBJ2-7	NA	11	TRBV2	CARGPIYEQYF	TGTGCCAGGGGACCGATCTACGAGCAGTACTTC